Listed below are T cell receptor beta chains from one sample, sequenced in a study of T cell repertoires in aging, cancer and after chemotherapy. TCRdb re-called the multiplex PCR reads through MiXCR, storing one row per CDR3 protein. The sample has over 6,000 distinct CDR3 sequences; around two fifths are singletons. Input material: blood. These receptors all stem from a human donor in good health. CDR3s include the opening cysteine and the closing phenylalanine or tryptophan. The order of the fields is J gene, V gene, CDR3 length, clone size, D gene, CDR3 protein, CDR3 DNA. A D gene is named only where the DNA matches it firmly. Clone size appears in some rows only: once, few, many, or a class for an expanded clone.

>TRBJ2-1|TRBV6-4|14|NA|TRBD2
CASSGTSGSNEQFF
TGTGCCAGCAGTGGGACTAGCGGGAGCAATGAGCAGTTCTTC
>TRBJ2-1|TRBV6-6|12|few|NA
CASSRGYNEQFF
TGTGCCAGCAGTAGGGGCTACAATGAGCAGTTCTTC
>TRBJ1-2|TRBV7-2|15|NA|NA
CASSDLGRPDYGYTF
TGTGCCAGCAGCGATTTGGGGCGGCCGGACTATGGCTACACCTTC
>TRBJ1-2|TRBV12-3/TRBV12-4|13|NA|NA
CASSSQGDYGYTF
TGTGCCAGCAGTTCACAGGGTGACTATGGCTACACCTTC
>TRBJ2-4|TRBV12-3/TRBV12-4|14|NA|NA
CASSQTRPRDIQYF
TGTGCCAGCAGCCAGACACGCCCCCGGGACATTCAGTACTTC
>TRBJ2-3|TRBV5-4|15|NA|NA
CASSHAGAGTDTQYF
TGTGCCAGCAGCCACGCGGGGGCCGGCACAGATACGCAGTATTTT
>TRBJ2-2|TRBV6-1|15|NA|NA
CASSETGTSLGELFF
TGTGCCAGCAGTGAGACCGGGACTTCTCTCGGGGAGCTGTTTTTT
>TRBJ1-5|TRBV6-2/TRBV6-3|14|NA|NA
CASSPLGLNQPQHF
TGTGCCAGCAGTCCCCTCGGACTCAATCAGCCCCAGCATTTT
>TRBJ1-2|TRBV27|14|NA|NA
CASSLAGNGYGYTF
TGTGCCAGCAGTTTAGCAGGGAACGGCTATGGCTACACCTTC
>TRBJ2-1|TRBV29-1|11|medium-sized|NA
CSVVARNEQFF
TGCAGCGTTGTAGCTCGGAATGAGCAGTTCTTC
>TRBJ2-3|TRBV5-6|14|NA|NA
CASSLDTLADTQYF
TGTGCCAGCAGCCTCGATACATTGGCAGATACGCAGTATTTT
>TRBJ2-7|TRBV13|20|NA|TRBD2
CASSPHSSLAGYPTLYEQYF
TGCGCCAGCAGTCCTCACTCTTCACTAGCGGGATATCCTACTCTCTACGAGCAGTACTTC
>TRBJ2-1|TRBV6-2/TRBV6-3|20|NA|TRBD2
CASSYPDRTSGEFHYNEQFF
TGTGCCAGCAGTTACCCTGACAGGACTAGCGGGGAATTTCATTACAATGAGCAGTTCTTC
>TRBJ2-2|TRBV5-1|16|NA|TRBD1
CASSLRGQGSTGELFF
TGCGCCAGCAGCTTGAGGGGACAGGGGAGCACCGGGGAGCTGTTTTTT
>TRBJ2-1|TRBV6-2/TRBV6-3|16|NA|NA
CASSPGGRVAYNEQFF
TGTGCCAGCAGCCCCGGCGGACGGGTCGCCTACAATGAGCAGTTCTTC
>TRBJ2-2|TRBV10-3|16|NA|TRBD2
CAIRPGASGDTGELFF
TGTGCCATCAGACCCGGGGCTAGCGGGGACACCGGGGAGCTGTTTTTT
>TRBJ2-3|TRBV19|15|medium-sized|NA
CASSIRGLSTDTQYF
TGTGCCAGTAGTATCAGGGGCTTGAGCACAGATACGCAGTATTTT
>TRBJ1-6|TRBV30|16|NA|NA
CAWSGVAGPMRSPLHF
TGTGCCTGGAGTGGGGTCGCAGGCCCAATGAGATCACCCCTCCACTTT
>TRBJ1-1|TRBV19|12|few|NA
CASSITPSEAFF
TGTGCCAGTAGTATAACCCCGAGTGAAGCTTTCTTT
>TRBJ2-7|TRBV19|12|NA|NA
CASSDYGYEQYF
TGTGCCAGTAGTGACTATGGGTACGAGCAGTACTTC
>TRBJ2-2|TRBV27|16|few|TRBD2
CASSLRDYTNTGELFF
TGTGCCAGCAGTCTCCGGGACTACACGAACACCGGGGAGCTGTTTTTT
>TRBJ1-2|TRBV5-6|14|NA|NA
CASSLSGNYAGYTF
TGTGCCAGCAGCTTGTCCGGGAACTATGCAGGCTACACCTTC
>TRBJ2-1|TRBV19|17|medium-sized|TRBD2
CASSIRARLAGGHEQFF
TGTGCCAGTAGTATACGGGCTCGACTAGCGGGGGGGCATGAGCAGTTCTTC
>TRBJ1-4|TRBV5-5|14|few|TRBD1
CASSRDRGQEKLFF
TGTGCCAGCAGCCGGGACAGGGGGCAGGAAAAACTGTTTTTT
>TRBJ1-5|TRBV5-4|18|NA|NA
CASSLNSPGGLGDQPQHF
TGTGCCAGCAGCCTTAACAGCCCCGGGGGGCTAGGTGATCAGCCCCAGCATTTT
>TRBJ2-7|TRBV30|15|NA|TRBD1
CAWRPRDRDSYEQYF
TGTGCCTGGAGACCCCGGGACAGGGACTCCTACGAGCAGTACTTC
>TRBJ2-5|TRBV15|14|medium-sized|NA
CATSWREVPGTQYF
TGTGCCACCAGCTGGAGGGAGGTCCCCGGGACCCAGTACTTC
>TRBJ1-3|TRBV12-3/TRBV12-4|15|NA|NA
CASSRRGRDGNTIYF
TGTGCCAGCAGTCGACGGGGGAGGGACGGAAACACCATATATTTT
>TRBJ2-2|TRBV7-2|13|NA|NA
CASSARVTGELFF
TGTGCCAGCAGCGCCAGGGTGACCGGGGAGCTGTTTTTT
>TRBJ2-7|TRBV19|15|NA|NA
CASSIDSGYSYEQYF
TGTGCCAGTAGTATAGATAGCGGTTACTCCTACGAGCAGTACTTC
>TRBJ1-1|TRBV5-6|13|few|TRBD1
CASSGGTGTEAFF
TGTGCCAGCAGCGGGGGGACAGGGACTGAAGCTTTCTTT
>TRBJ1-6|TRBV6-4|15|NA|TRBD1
CASSSTGEGNSPLHF
TGTGCCAGCAGCTCGACAGGGGAGGGTAATTCACCCCTCCACTTT
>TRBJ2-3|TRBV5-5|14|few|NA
CASRGGTSTDTQYF
TGTGCCAGCCGAGGCGGGACAAGCACAGATACGCAGTATTTT
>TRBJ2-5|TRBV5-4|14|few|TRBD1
CAIFRDREQETQYF
TGTGCCATCTTCCGGGACAGAGAACAAGAGACCCAGTACTTC
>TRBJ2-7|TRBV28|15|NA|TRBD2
CASSVTGTSAYEQYF
TGTGCCAGCAGTGTTACCGGGACTAGCGCCTACGAGCAGTACTTC
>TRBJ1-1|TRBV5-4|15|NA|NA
CASSLNPGLNTEAFF
TGTGCCAGCAGCTTGAATCCGGGCCTTAACACTGAAGCTTTCTTT
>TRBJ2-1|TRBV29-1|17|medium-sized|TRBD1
CSVVGSPPGQGIGEQFF
TGCAGCGTTGTTGGGTCCCCGCCGGGACAGGGTATAGGCGAGCAGTTCTTC
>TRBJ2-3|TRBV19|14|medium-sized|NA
CASSIFGGTDTQYF
TGTGCCAGTAGTATTTTCGGGGGCACAGATACGCAGTATTTT
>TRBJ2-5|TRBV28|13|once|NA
CASTLRFQETQYF
TGTGCCAGCACCTTACGGTTTCAAGAGACCCAGTACTTC
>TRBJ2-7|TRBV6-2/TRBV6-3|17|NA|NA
CASSTRDAPSSSYEQYF
TGTGCCAGCAGTACCCGGGACGCCCCCTCGAGCTCCTACGAGCAGTACTTC
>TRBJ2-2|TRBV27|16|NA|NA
CASSLLGVFNTGELFF
TGTGCCAGCAGTTTATTGGGGGTTTTTAATACCGGGGAGCTGTTTTTT
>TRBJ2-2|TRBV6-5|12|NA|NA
CASSYVGGELFF
TGTGCCAGCAGTTACGTAGGCGGGGAGCTGTTTTTT